Sequencing of this T cell receptor beta chain was carried out in a study of radiation and T cells in renal cell carcinoma. This CDR3 is 14 amino acids long. Germline V CDR1 and CDR2: SGDLS, YYNGEE. V was clipped by 0 bases and J by 8 bases, with 11 bases between them. Points on this clone: Its specificity is unknown.

Study-level results: Pretreatment tumor biopsies were lacking, so baseline clonotypes are unknown. In blood, top tumor clones expanded by 2 weeks, shrinking by 4.

Time point meaning: blood 2 weeks post-SBRT. Treatment denoted: 15 Gy SBRT to primary tumor, nephrectomy 4 weeks later. After SBRT, blood was collected at 2 and 4 weeks, plus baseline. Libraries were prepared by immunoSEQ multiplex PCR; TCRdb keeps only in-frame clonotypes and omits some of them. Among 150,000 or so clones listed, roughly 86% were seen once. Sequenced here: blood, sampled from a patient whose treatment included radiotherapy and nephrectomy. This clonotype was obtained from a woman in her forties or fifties with renal cell carcinoma. The chain links TRBV9 to TRBJ2-2; D uncertain. CDR3 sequence reads: CASSVAPLRGELFF. Here the CDR3 DNA reads TGTGCCAGCAGCGTAGCTCCATTAAGAGGGGAGCTGTTTTTT.